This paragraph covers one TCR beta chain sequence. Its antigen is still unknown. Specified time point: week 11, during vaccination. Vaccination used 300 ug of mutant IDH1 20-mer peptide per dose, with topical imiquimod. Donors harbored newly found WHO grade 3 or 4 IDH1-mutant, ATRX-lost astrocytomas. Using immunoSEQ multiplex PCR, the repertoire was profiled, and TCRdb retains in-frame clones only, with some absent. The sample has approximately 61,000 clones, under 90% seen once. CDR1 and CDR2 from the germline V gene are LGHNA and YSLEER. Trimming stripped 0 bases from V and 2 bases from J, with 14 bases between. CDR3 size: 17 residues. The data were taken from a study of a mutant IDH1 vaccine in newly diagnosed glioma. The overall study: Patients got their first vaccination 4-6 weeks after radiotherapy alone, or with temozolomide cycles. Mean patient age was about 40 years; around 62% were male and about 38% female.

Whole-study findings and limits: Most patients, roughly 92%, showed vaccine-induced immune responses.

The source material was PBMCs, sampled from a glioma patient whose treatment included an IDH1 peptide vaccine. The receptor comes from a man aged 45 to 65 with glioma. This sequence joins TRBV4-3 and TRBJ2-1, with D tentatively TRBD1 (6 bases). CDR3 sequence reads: CASSQDSLTGPYNEQFF. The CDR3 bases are TGCGCCAGCAGCCAAGATTCCCTCACAGGGCCCTACAATGAGCAGTTCTTC.